The 15 T cell receptor beta chains below all came from one sample that was sequenced in a study of T cells after yellow fever vaccination. In TCRdb, the 5' RACE reads were re-called with MiXCR into one record per CDR3 protein. The sample lists 340,000 or so distinct CDR3 sequences, approximately 13% seen once, with 2.5% to 4% in the top ten. Source: CD4+ T cells sorted from PBMCs, taken 15 days after the yellow fever booster vaccination. These receptors were obtained from a man aged 18 to 35 who received the YFV17D yellow fever vaccine.

This clonotype was counted only a few times. In DNA form, the CDR3 reads TGTGCCAGCAGTTTCGACCCCAAAGATACGCAGTATTTT. Translated: CASSFDPKDTQYF. The chain has TRBV6-4 and TRBJ2-3; no firm D call. This CDR3 has 13 residues. Trimming took off 5 bases at V and 5 bases at J, with 11 bases between the two ends. The germline gives CDR1 MRHNA, CDR2 SNTAGT.

This chain links TRBV20-1 with TRBJ1-4, with 9 bases identical to TRBD1. J lost 8 bases, V lost 3 bases, and 7 bases had no gene match. Germline CDR1 is DFQATT and CDR2 is SNEGSKA (reference sequence). The CDR3 extends over 14 amino acids. CDR3 region: CSARETGGREKLFF. The CDR3 DNA reads TGCAGTGCTAGGGAGACAGGGGGACGGGAAAAACTGTTTTTT.

This clonotype was counted between two and nine times. The chain links TRBV5-1 to TRBJ1-2; 8 nucleotides match TRBD1. The CDR3 has 14 residues. Germline V gene lookup returns CDR1 SGHRS and CDR2 YFSETQ. Trimming removed 1 base from V and 8 bases from J; junction bases left unmatched: 7. The CDR3 loop is CASSLPDRGLGYTF. The DNA for the CDR3 is TGCGCCAGCAGCTTGCCCGACAGGGGCCTAGGCTACACCTTC.

This chain joins TRBV29-1 and TRBJ1-2; 9 nucleotides align to TRBD1. Germline V gene data show CDR1 as SQVTM and CDR2 as ANQGSEA. This CDR3 comprises 14 residues. V was clipped by 0 bases and J by 6 bases; unmatched bases: 5. The DNA of the CDR3 is TGCAGCGTTGAAGACCCGGACAGGGGCCATGGCTACACCTTC. Protein product: CSVEDPDRGHGYTF.

This clonotype was recorded a few times. The rearrangement joins TRBV5-6 to TRBJ2-3; possibly TRBD1 for D (6 bases). In germline, CDR1 is SGHDT, CDR2 YYEEEE. This CDR3 comprises 15 residues. Trimming took off 1 base at V and 4 bases at J, with 13 bases between the two ends. The CDR3, as DNA: TGTGCCAGCAGCTTGCCAGGGGAGAGCGCAGATACGCAGTATTTT. It translates to CASSLPGESADTQYF.

This clonotype was detected a few times. The rearrangement uses TRBV6-4 and TRBJ1-5; 10 positions agree with TRBD1. Per germline, CDR1 MRHNA and CDR2 SNTAGT. Unmatched junction bases numbered 16, after V lost 6 bases and J lost 2 bases. This CDR3 is 19 amino acids long. The CDR3 region has the DNA TGTGCCAGCAGGGGTTCTGGGGACAGGGGCCCTAATGGCAATCAGCCCCAGCATTTT. Its translation: CASRGSGDRGPNGNQPQHF.

V is TRBV6-1 and J is TRBJ1-4, with D perhaps TRBD1 (6 bases). The germline V gene encodes CDR1 MNHNS and CDR2 SASEGT. This CDR3 region has 13 residues. Trimming stripped 6 bases from V and 8 bases from J, with 13 bases between. The CDR3 DNA reads as TGTGCCAGCAGACCCGGGGGCGTCGAAAAACTGTTTTTT. Protein sequence: CASRPGGVEKLFF.

The rearrangement uses TRBV11-3 and TRBJ1-1; D gene uncertain. Germline V lookup: CDR1 SGHNT, CDR2 YENEEA. Trimming stripped 2 bases from V and 4 bases from J, with 8 bases between. The CDR3 runs to 13 residues. This chain's CDR3 is CASSLMAGTEAFF. The DNA of the CDR3 is TGTGCCAGCAGCTTAATGGCGGGCACTGAAGCTTTCTTT.

V usage is TRBV5-1 and J usage is TRBJ2-4; 10 bases agree with TRBD1. V trimming: 0 bases; J trimming: 5 bases; junction bases outside the gene matches: 2. Per germline, CDR1 SGHRS and CDR2 YFSETQ. The CDR3 is 15 residues long. The CDR3 DNA sequence: TGCGCCAGCAGCTTGGAAGGGACAGGGGAAAACATTCAGTACTTC. It yields the protein CASSLEGTGENIQYF.

The V gene is TRBV5-6, the J gene TRBJ2-5; D remains ambiguous. CDR3 size: 14 residues. Trimming took off 1 base at V and 5 bases at J, with 12 bases between the two ends. Germline CDR1 reads SGHDT; CDR2 reads YYEEEE. CDR3: CASSLPQSWETQYF. CDR3 nucleotide sequence: TGTGCCAGCAGCTTGCCTCAGAGTTGGGAGACCCAGTACTTC.

This clonotype was observed a few times. The chain is built from TRBV10-3 and TRBJ2-3, with a weak D call TRBD2 (5 bases). V lost 0 bases, J lost 6 bases, and 13 bases lay in between. Germline V lookup: CDR1 ENHRY, CDR2 SYGVKD. The CDR3 is 15 amino acids. Here the CDR3 DNA reads TGTGCCATCAGTGAGTCGAGGAGCGGAAGGGATACGCAGTATTTT. Encoded protein: CAISESRSGRDTQYF.

This clonotype has only a few counts. The chain links TRBV7-9 to TRBJ1-1; tentatively, D is TRBD1 (6 bases). Germline V gene lookup returns CDR1 SEHNR and CDR2 FQNEAQ (reference sequence). The CDR3 length is 15 residues. The V gene lost 5 bases and the J gene lost 0 bases, with 13 bases spanning the gap. DNA of the CDR3: TGTGCCAGCAGCCCGCCCCCAGGGGTGAACACTGAAGCTTTCTTT. This translates into CASSPPPGVNTEAFF. Complete variable domain (other parts from reference TRBV7-9 and TRBJ1-1): DTGVSQNPRHKITKRGQNVTFRCDPISEHNRLYWYRQTLGQGPEFLTYFQNEAQLEKSRLLSDRFSAERPKGSFSTLEIQRTEQGDSAMYLCASSPPPGVNTEAFFGQGTRLTVV.

This clonotype has ten or more counts. This chain uses TRBV5-1 with TRBJ2-2; possibly TRBD1 for D (6 bases). The CDR3 consists of 15 residues. The germline gives CDR1 SGHRS, CDR2 YFSETQ. Deletions cut 4 bases from V and 8 bases from J, with 18 bases between. The CDR3 spells CASSPASRGQGELFF. CDR3 nucleotide sequence: TGCGCCAGCAGCCCGGCCTCCAGGGGCCAGGGGGAGCTGTTTTTT.

The gene calls are TRBV7-2 and TRBJ2-1; 7 bases are shared with TRBD2. CDR1 is SGHTA and CDR2 is FQGNSA in the germline V gene. The CDR3 spans 13 residues. V was clipped by 5 bases and J by 12 bases; unmatched bases: 10. This chain's CDR3 is CASSQGLPTRQFF. Written as DNA, the CDR3 is TGTGCCAGCAGCCAGGGACTACCGACCCGGCAGTTCTTC. Filled out from reference TRBV7-2 and TRBJ2-1, the complete variable domain reads GAGVSQSPSNKVTEKGKDVELRCDPISGHTALYWYRQSLGQGLEFLIYFQGNSAPDKSGLPSDRFSAERTGGSVSTLTIQRTQQEDSAVYLCASSQGLPTRQFFGPGTRLTVL.

The table lists this clonotype with a few counts. The chain joins TRBV2 to TRBJ2-4, with 13 bases that match TRBD2. The V gene end was trimmed by 5 bases and the J gene end by 7 bases; junction bases not matched to a gene: 5. From germline, CDR1 is SNHLY and CDR2 FYNNEI. The CDR3 is made up of 15 amino acids. DNA for the CDR3: TGTGCCAGCAGTAGACTAGCGGGGGGCGGGAACATTCAGTACTTC. Its protein product is CASSRLAGGGNIQYF.